In its sample, the clone carrying this TCR beta chain was seen many times. TCRdb re-derived calls from the RT-PCR reads in MiXCR, one entry per CDR3 protein. The sample lists about 680,000 distinct CDR3 sequences, 13% to 15% occurring once. This CDR3 spans 15 amino acids. Germline lookup yields CDR1 MNHEY and CDR2 SVGAGI. Trimming took 6 bases from V and 2 from J, leaving 16 bases between them. The chain recombines TRBV6-5 with TRBJ1-2; D might be TRBD1 (6 bases). Sequenced material: memory CD4+ T cells from blood. The TCR sequence derives from a female donor in good health, serving as a healthy control. The CDR3 loop reads CASRLYREGNYGYTF. The CDR3 DNA sequence: TGTGCCAGCAGGCTCTACAGGGAAGGGAACTATGGCTACACCTTC.